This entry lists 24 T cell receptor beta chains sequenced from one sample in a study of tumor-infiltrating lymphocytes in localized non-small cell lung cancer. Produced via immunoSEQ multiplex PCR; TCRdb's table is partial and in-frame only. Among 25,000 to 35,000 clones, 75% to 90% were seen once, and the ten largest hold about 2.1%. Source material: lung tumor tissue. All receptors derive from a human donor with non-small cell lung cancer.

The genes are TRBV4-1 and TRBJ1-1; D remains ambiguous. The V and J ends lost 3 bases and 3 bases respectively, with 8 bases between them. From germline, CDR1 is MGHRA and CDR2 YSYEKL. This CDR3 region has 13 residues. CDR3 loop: CASSQGPDTEAFF. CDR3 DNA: TGCGCCAGCAGCCAGGGTCCGGACACTGAAGCTTTCTTT.

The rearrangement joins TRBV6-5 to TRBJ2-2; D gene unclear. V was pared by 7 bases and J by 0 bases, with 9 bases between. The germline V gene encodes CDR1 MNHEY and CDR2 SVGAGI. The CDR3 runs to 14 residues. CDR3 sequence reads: CASTDPANTGELFF. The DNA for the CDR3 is TGTGCCAGCACCGATCCCGCGAACACCGGGGAGCTGTTTTTT.

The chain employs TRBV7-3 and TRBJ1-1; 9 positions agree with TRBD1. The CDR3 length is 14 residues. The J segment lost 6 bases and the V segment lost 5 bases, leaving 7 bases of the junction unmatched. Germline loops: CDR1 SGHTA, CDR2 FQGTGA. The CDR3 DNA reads TGTGCCAGCAGCCAGGGGACAGGGAGAGCTGAAGCTTTCTTT. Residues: CASSQGTGRAEAFF.

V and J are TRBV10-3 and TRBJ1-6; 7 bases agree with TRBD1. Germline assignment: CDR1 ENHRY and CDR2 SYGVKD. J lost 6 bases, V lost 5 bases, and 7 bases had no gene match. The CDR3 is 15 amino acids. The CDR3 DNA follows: TGTGCCATCAGTTCACAGGGGCCTGGTAATTCACCCCTCCACTTT. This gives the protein CAISSQGPGNSPLHF.

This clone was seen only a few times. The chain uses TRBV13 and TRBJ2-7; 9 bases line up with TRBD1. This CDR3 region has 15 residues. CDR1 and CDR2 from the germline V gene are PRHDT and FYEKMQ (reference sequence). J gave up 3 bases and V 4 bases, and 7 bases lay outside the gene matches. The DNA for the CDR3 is TGTGCCAGCAGCTCATACCGGGACAGGGTCTACGAGCAGTACTTC. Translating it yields CASSSYRDRVYEQYF.

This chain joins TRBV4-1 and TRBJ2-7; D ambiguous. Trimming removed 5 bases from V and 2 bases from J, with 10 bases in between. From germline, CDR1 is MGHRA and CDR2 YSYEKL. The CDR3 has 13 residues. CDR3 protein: CASSIHLAYEQYF. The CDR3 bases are TGCGCCAGCAGCATACATCTTGCCTACGAGCAGTACTTC.

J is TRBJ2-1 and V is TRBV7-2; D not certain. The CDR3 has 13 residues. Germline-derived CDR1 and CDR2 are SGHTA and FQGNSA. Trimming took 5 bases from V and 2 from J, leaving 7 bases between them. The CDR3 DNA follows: TGTGCCAGCAGCGCCGGCCCCTACAATGAGCAGTTCTTC. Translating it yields CASSAGPYNEQFF.

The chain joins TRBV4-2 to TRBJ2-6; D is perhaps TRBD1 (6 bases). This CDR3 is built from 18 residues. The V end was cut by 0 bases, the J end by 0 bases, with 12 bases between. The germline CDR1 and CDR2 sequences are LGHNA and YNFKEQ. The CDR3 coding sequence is TGTGCCAGCAGCCAAGATCCCCAGGGGCACTCTGGGGCCAACGTCCTGACTTTC. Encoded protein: CASSQDPQGHSGANVLTF.

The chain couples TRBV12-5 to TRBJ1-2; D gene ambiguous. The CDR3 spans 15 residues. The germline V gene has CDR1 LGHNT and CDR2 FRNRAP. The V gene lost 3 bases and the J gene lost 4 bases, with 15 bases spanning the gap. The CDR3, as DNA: TGTGCTAGTGGTTTTCTTTCAACCCCGAGCTATGGCTACACCTTC. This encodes CASGFLSTPSYGYTF.

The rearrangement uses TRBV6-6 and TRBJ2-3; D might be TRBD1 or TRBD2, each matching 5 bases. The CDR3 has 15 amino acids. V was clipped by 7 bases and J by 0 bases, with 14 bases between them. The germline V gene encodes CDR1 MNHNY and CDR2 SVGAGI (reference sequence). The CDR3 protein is CASTLLGESTDTQYF. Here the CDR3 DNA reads TGTGCCAGCACCTTACTAGGGGAAAGCACAGATACGCAGTATTTT.

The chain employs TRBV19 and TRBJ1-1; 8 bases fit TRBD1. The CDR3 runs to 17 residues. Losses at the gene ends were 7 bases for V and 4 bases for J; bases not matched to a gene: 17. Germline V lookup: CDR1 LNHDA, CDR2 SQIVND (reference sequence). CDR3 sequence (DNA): TGTGCCAGTATCTCGCCCTTCGGGATAACAGGGGGCACTGAAGCTTTCTTT. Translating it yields CASISPFGITGGTEAFF.

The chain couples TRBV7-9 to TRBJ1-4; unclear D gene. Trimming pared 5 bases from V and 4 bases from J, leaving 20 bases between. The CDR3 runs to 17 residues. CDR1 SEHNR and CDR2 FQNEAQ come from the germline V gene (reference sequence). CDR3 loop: CASSPLYGEGINEKLFF. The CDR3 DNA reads TGTGCCAGCAGCCCCCTTTATGGGGAGGGTATTAATGAAAAACTGTTTTTT.

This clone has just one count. The CDR3 here is CASSVGGRETQYF. The CDR3 DNA is TGTGCCAGCAGCGTAGGGGGCAGGGAGACCCAGTACTTC. J is TRBJ2-5 and V is TRBV9; tentative D call: TRBD1 (5 bases). Germline lookup yields CDR1 SGDLS and CDR2 YYNGEE. V was pared by 0 bases and J by 5 bases, with 8 bases between. The CDR3 loop spans 13 amino acids.

DNA for the CDR3: TGTGCCAGCAGTACGCAGGGGGCAGTTGGAAACACCATATATTTT. Protein product: CASSTQGAVGNTIYF. The chain has TRBV6-5 and TRBJ1-3; TRBD1 agrees at 8 bases. The CDR3 is 15 residues long. Germline V gene data show CDR1 as MNHEY and CDR2 as SVGAGI. The junction had 6 bases not matched to a gene; V was cut back by 5 bases and J by 3 bases.

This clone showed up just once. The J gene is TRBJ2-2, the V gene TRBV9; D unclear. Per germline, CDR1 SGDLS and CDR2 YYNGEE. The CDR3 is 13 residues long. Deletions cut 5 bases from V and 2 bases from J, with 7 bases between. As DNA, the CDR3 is TGTGCCAGCAGGGTTTCTAACACCGGGGAGCTGTTTTTT. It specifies CASRVSNTGELFF.

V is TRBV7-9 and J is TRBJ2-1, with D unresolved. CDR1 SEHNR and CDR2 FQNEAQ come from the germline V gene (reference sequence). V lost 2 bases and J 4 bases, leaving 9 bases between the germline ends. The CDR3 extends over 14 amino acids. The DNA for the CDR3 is TGTGCCAGCAGCTTAACAGAAGCTTACAATGAGCAGTTCTTC. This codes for CASSLTEAYNEQFF.

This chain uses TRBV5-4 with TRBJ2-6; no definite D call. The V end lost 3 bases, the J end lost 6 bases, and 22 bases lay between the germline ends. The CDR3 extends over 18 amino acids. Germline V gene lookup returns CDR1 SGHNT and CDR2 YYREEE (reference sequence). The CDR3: CASSSIGLGIKVANVLTF. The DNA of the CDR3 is TGTGCCAGCAGCTCTATCGGGTTGGGGATCAAAGTGGCCAACGTCCTGACTTTC.

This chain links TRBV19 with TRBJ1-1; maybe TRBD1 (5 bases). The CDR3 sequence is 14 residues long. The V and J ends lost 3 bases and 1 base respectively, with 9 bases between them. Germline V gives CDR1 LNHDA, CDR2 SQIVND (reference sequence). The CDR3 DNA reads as TGTGCCAGTAGTATCTTGGGGCAGAACACTGAAGCTTTCTTT. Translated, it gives CASSILGQNTEAFF.

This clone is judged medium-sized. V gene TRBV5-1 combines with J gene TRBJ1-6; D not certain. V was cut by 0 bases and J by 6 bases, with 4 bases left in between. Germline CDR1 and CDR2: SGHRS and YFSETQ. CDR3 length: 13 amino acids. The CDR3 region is CASSLGSNSPLHF. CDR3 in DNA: TGCGCCAGCAGCTTGGGGAGTAATTCACCCCTCCACTTT.

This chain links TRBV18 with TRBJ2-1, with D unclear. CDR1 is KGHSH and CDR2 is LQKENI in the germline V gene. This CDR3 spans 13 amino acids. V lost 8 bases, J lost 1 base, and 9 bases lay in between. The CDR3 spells CASARASYNEQFF. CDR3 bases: TGTGCCAGCGCACGGGCTTCCTACAATGAGCAGTTCTTC.

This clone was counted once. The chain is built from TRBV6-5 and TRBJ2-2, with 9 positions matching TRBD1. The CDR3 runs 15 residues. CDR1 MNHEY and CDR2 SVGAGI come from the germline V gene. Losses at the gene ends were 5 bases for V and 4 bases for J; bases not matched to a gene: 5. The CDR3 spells CASSQGQGRTGELFF. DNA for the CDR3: TGTGCCAGCAGTCAGGGACAGGGTCGCACCGGGGAGCTGTTTTTT.

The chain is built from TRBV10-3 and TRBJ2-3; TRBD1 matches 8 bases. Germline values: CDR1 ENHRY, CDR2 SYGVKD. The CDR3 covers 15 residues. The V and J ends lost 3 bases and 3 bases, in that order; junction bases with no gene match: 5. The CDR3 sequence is CAISDQGANTDTQYF. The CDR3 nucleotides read TGTGCCATCAGTGATCAGGGGGCTAATACAGATACGCAGTATTTT.

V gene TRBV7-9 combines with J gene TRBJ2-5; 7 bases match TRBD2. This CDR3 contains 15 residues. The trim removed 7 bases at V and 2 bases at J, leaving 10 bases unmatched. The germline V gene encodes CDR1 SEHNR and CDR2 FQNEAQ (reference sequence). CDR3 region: CASTLGVGGQETQYF. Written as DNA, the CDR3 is TGTGCCAGCACCCTAGGGGTGGGGGGGCAAGAGACCCAGTACTTC.

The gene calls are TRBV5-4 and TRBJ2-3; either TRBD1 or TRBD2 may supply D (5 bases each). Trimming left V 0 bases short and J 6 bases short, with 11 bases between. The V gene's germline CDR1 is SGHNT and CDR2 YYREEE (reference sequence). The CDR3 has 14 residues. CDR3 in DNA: TGTGCCAGCAGCTTGGGTGCGAGGGGCGATACGCAGTATTTT. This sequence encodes CASSLGARGDTQYF.